Listed here are 19 T cell receptor beta chains from one sample, sequenced in a study of blood T cell repertoires in COVID-19. Here immunoSEQ multiplex PCR was the method, and the copy in TCRdb shows in-frame clones only, minus some. The sample has 200,000 to 250,000 clones; approximately 84% are singletons. The sequenced sample consisted of peripheral blood. The receptors were sampled from a woman over 75 with COVID-19, enrolled during active disease.

This clone was observed a handful of times. V usage is TRBV5-5 and J usage is TRBJ2-7; the match to TRBD1 covers 8 bases. The junction had 5 bases not matched to a gene; V was cut back by 7 bases and J by 2 bases. The V gene's germline CDR1 is SGHKS and CDR2 YYEKEE (reference sequence). The CDR3 is 13 residues long. CDR3 residues: CASQTGVTYEQYF. As DNA, the CDR3 is TGTGCCAGCCAGACAGGGGTCACCTACGAGCAGTACTTC.

This chain joins TRBV3-1 (or the pseudogene TRBV3-2) and TRBJ1-2; D is unclear. Deletions cut 4 bases from V and 3 bases from J, with 15 bases between. The CDR3 has 15 residues. The germline V gene encodes CDR1 LGHDT and CDR2 YNNKEL (reference sequence). CDR3: CASSPQRGLDYGYTF. The CDR3 DNA reads TGTGCCAGCAGCCCACAAAGAGGCCTGGACTATGGCTACACCTTC.

This clone has a single count. This chain connects TRBV11-3 to TRBJ2-1; D is possibly TRBD1 (7 bases). The germline V gene encodes CDR1 SGHNT and CDR2 YENEEA. CDR3 length equals 15 residues. Trimming cost V 2 bases and J 0 bases, with 8 bases left between them. The CDR3 DNA reads as TGTGCCAGCAGCTTACAGGGGGGCTCCTACAATGAGCAGTTCTTC. Its translation is CASSLQGGSYNEQFF.

CDR3 loop: CASSFSAGDQPQHF. CDR3 in DNA: TGTGCCAGCAGCTTTTCGGCAGGGGACCAGCCCCAGCATTTT. The V call is TRBV7-9, the J call TRBJ1-5, with a weak D call TRBD1 (6 bases). Trimming cost V 3 bases and J 7 bases, with 13 bases left between them. Per germline, CDR1 SEHNR and CDR2 FQNEAQ (reference sequence). CDR3 size: 14 residues.

The rearrangement links TRBV15 to TRBJ1-1; D not resolved. The ends were cut back, 0 bases at V and 0 bases at J, with 8 bases in the middle. Looked up from germline, CDR1 is LNHNV and CDR2 is YYDKDF (reference sequence). This CDR3 comprises 15 residues. In nucleotides, the CDR3 is TGTGCCACCAGCAGAGAATTGCAGGTGAACACTGAAGCTTTCTTT. Amino acids: CATSRELQVNTEAFF.

This clone was detected only once. The chain recombines TRBV7-6 with TRBJ2-3, with TRBD2 matching 10 bases. The length of the CDR3 is 16 residues. CDR1 is SGHVS, CDR2 FNYEAQ, per germline. Trimming took 6 bases from V and 1 from J; bases not matched to a gene: 7. CDR3 sequence: CASRAGGIAGTDTQYF. In DNA form, the CDR3 reads TGTGCCAGCAGAGCGGGAGGGATAGCGGGCACAGATACGCAGTATTTT.

This CDR3 is CASSLARDSERNIQYF. DNA for the CDR3: TGTGCCAGCAGCTTAGCTAGGGACAGCGAAAGAAACATTCAGTACTTC. The V call is TRBV7-9, the J call TRBJ2-4; 7 nucleotides agree with TRBD1. The V segment lost 0 bases and the J segment 6 bases; nucleotides outside the gene matches: 8. This CDR3 comprises 16 residues. CDR1 is SEHNR and CDR2 is FQNEAQ in the germline V gene (reference sequence).

The chain combines TRBV19 with TRBJ2-7; the D is unclear. Trimming shortened V by 7 bases and J by 3 bases, and 16 bases separated the two germline ends. The germline gives CDR1 LNHDA, CDR2 SQIVND (reference sequence). The CDR3 sequence is 14 residues long. The CDR3 DNA follows: TGTGCCAGTATCGGGTTCGGTTCGAACTACGAGCAGTACTTC. Protein product: CASIGFGSNYEQYF.

This rearrangement joins TRBV27 to TRBJ2-7; 10 bases match TRBD2. With V trimmed by 7 bases and J by 4 bases, 4 bases remained unmatched. CDR3 length: 13 amino acids. Germline loops: CDR1 MNHEY, CDR2 SMNVEV (reference sequence). Here the CDR3 reads CASTPSGGYEQYF. Here the CDR3 DNA reads TGTGCCAGCACCCCTAGCGGGGGTTACGAGCAGTACTTC.

The rearrangement joins TRBV2 to TRBJ1-2; D ambiguous. CDR1 and CDR2 (germline): SNHLY, FYNNEI. The CDR3 extends over 12 amino acids. Trimming left V 6 bases short and J 2 bases short, with 7 bases between. Written as DNA, the CDR3 is TGTGCCAGCAGACAGCTAAACTATGGCTACACCTTC. Protein sequence: CASRQLNYGYTF. Complete variable domain (other parts from reference TRBV2 and TRBJ1-2): EPEVTQTPSHQVTQMGQEVILRCVPISNHLYFYWYRQILGQKVEFLVSFYNNEISEKSEIFDDQFSVERPDGSNFTLKIRSTKLEDSAMYFCASRQLNYGYTFGSGTRLTVV.

The chain has TRBV5-6 and TRBJ1-6; D is unclear. CDR3 size: 14 residues. Germline V gene lookup returns CDR1 SGHDT and CDR2 YYEEEE. The V end lost 2 bases, the J end lost 13 bases, and 16 bases lay between the germline ends. CDR3 DNA: TGTGCCAGCAGCTTTGGGAGGGCCGGTAGCCCCCTCCACTTT. Amino acids: CASSFGRAGSPLHF.

The chain employs TRBV5-4 and TRBJ1-2; 7 bases agree with TRBD1. After removal of 4 bases from V and 2 bases from J, the junction contained 8 bases not matched to a gene. This CDR3 contains 15 residues. The germline V gene encodes CDR1 SGHNT and CDR2 YYREEE (reference sequence). The CDR3 reads CASSPKDRPNYGYTF. For the CDR3, the DNA is TGTGCCAGCAGCCCGAAGGACAGGCCCAACTATGGCTACACCTTC.

This chain uses TRBV5-1 with TRBJ2-7, with 8 bases lining up with TRBD1. The V segment lost 4 bases and the J segment 3 bases; nucleotides outside the gene matches: 9. Germline assignment: CDR1 SGHRS and CDR2 YFSETQ. CDR3 length equals 15 residues. In DNA form, the CDR3 reads TGCGCCAGCAGCCGGGACGGGGACAGGAGCTACGAGCAGTACTTC. Translated: CASSRDGDRSYEQYF.

This sequence joins TRBV7-2 and TRBJ1-5, with D perhaps matching TRBD1 (5 bases). Germline CDR1 is SGHTA and CDR2 is FQGNSA. The V end was cut by 1 base, the J end by 4 bases, with 8 bases between. CDR3 length: 14 amino acids. The chain's CDR3 is CASSLGGGNQPQHF. CDR3 DNA sequence: TGTGCCAGCAGCTTAGGGGGGGGAAATCAGCCCCAGCATTTT. The full variable domain, with the rest looked up from reference TRBV7-2 and TRBJ1-5, is GAGVSQSPSNKVTEKGKDVELRCDPISGHTALYWYRQSLGQGLEFLIYFQGNSAPDKSGLPSDRFSAERTGGSVSTLTIQRTQQEDSAVYLCASSLGGGNQPQHFGDGTRLSIL.

The CDR3 loop is CASTPRSWGHSNYGYTF. The CDR3 DNA reads TGTGCCAGTACCCCTCGTTCATGGGGGCACAGTAACTATGGCTACACCTTC. This chain uses TRBV19 with TRBJ1-2, with a possible D match to TRBD1 (6 bases). The CDR3 spans 17 residues. V gave up 7 bases and J gave up 1 base, with 22 bases separating them. Germline V CDR1 and CDR2: LNHDA, SQIVND (reference sequence).

This clone was detected once. V usage is TRBV28 and J usage is TRBJ2-4, with 11 positions matching TRBD1. Per germline, CDR1 MDHEN and CDR2 SYDVKM. The CDR3 has 14 residues. The V segment lost 6 bases and the J segment 8 bases; nucleotides outside the gene matches: 6. This CDR3 is CASRSGQGVDIQYF. The CDR3 DNA is TGTGCCAGCAGATCGGGACAGGGGGTTGACATTCAGTACTTC.

This chain connects TRBV6-1 to TRBJ1-5; D uncertain. This CDR3 comprises 14 residues. The V end lost 3 bases, the J end lost 5 bases, and 11 bases lay between the germline ends. The germline CDR1 and CDR2 sequences are MNHNS and SASEGT. CDR3 DNA sequence: TGTGCCAGCAGTGACCCGGGTGACGATCAGCCCCAGCATTTT. It yields the protein CASSDPGDDQPQHF.

The V call is TRBV4-1, the J call TRBJ1-2; D unclear. The ends were cut back, 3 bases at V and 0 bases at J, with 17 bases in the middle. Germline values: CDR1 MGHRA, CDR2 YSYEKL. This CDR3 is built from 17 residues. CDR3 sequence: CASSHQAPGFTNYGYTF. The CDR3 region has the DNA TGCGCCAGCAGCCACCAAGCCCCGGGATTCACTAACTATGGCTACACCTTC.

This clone was counted once. The CDR3 DNA sequence: TGTGCCATCAGTGATCAACAGGGCGTCCACTCCACCTTC. Its protein product is CAISDQQGVHSTF. The chain recombines TRBV10-3 with TRBJ1-2, with D maybe TRBD1 (6 bases). This CDR3 has 13 residues. The germline gives CDR1 ENHRY, CDR2 SYGVKD. V was clipped by 3 bases and J by 13 bases, with 18 bases between them.